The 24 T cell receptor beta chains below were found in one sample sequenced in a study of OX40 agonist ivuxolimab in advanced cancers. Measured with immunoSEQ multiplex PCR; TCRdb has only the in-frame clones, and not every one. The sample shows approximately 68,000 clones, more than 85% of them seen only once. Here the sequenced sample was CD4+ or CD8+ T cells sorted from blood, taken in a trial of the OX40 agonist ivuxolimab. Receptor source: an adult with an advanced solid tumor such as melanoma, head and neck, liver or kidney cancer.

The CDR3 DNA follows: TGCGCCAGCAGCCAAGATTGGGGACAGGGCTCTGGAAACACCATATATTTT. Its protein is CASSQDWGQGSGNTIYF. The V and J genes are TRBV4-1 and TRBJ1-3; 9 bases match TRBD1. The junction had 3 bases not matched to a gene; V was cut back by 0 bases and J by 0 bases. The CDR3 runs to 17 residues. Germline V gene data show CDR1 as MGHRA and CDR2 as YSYEKL.

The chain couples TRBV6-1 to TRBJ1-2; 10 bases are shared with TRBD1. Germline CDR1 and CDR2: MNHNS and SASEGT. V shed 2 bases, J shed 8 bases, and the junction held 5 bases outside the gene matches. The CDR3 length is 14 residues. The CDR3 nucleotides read TGTGCCAGCAGTGAAACAGGGACAGGGGACGGCTACACCTTC. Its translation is CASSETGTGDGYTF.

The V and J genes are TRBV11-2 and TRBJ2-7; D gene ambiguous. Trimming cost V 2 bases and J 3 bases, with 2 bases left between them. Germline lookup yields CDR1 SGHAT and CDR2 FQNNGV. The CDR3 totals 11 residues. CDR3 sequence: CASSLHYEQYF. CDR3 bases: TGTGCCAGCAGCTTACACTACGAGCAGTACTTC.

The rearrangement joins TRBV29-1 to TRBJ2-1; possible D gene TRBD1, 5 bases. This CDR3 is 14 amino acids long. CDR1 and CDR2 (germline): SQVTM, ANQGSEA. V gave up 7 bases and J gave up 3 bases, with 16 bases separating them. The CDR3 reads CSGLGQGLYNEQFF. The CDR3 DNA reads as TGCAGCGGCCTCGGGCAGGGTCTCTACAATGAGCAGTTCTTC.

In DNA, the CDR3 is TGTGCCAGCAGCCAAGCGGGGGGGCTTGACTCCGAGACCCAGTACTTC. This translates into CASSQAGGLDSETQYF. This chain connects TRBV4-2 to TRBJ2-5; 8 positions agree with TRBD2. The trim removed 1 base at V and 5 bases at J, leaving 9 bases unmatched. The CDR3 has 16 amino acids. Germline CDR1 is LGHNA and CDR2 is YNFKEQ.

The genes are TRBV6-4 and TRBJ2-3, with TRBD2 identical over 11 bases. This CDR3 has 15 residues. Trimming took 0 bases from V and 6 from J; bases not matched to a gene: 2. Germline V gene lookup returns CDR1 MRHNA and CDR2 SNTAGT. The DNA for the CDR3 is TGTGCCAGCAGTGACTCTAGCGGGGGGGCTGATACGCAGTATTTT. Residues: CASSDSSGGADTQYF.

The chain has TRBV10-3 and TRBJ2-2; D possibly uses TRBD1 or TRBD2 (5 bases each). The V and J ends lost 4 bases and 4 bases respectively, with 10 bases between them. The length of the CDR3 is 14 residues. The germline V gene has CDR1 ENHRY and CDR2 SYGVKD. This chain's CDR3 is CAISGGGTTGELFF. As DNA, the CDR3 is TGTGCCATCAGTGGAGGTGGGACCACCGGGGAGCTGTTTTTT.

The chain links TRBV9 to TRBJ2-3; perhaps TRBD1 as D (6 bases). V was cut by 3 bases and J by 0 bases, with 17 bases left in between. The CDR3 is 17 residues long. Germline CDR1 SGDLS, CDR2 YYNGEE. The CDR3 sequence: CASSGRRTAASTDTQYF. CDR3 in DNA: TGTGCCAGCAGCGGACGGAGGACAGCAGCTAGCACAGATACGCAGTATTTT.

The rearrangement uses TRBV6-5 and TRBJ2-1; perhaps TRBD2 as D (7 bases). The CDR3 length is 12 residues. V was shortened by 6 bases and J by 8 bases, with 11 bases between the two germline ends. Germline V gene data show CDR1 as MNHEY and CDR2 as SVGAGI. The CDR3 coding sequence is TGTGCCAGCAGCCGGGGGGCCGATGAGCAGTTCTTC. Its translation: CASSRGADEQFF.

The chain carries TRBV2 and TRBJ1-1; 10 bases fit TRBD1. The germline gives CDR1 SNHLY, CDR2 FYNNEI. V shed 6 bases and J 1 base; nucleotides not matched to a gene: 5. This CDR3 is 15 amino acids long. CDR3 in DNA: TGTGCCAGCAGCGAACGGACAGGGGGGAACACTGAAGCTTTCTTT. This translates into CASSERTGGNTEAFF.

The CDR3 DNA is TGTGCCAGCAGTTATAAGGGCCTTGAAGCTTTCTTT. It translates to CASSYKGLEAFF. This chain connects TRBV6-6 to TRBJ1-1; no definite D call. The CDR3 is 12 residues long. The V end was cut by 3 bases, the J end by 7 bases, with 9 bases between. Germline lookup yields CDR1 MNHNY and CDR2 SVGAGI (reference sequence).

The CDR3 region has the DNA TGTGCCAGCACCCTGGACGTTGGGGGCAATCAGCCCCAGCATTTT. Residues: CASTLDVGGNQPQHF. This chain links TRBV2 with TRBJ1-5; D uncertain. Looked up from germline, CDR1 is SNHLY and CDR2 is FYNNEI. With 7 bases removed from V and 2 bases from J, the gap between germline ends came to 15 bases. The CDR3 has 15 amino acids.

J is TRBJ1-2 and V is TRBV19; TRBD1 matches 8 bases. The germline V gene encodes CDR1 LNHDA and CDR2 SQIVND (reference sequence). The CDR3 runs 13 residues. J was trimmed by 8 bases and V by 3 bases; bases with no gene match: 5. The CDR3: CASSMGQVQGYTF. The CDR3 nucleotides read TGTGCCAGTAGTATGGGACAGGTTCAAGGCTACACCTTC.

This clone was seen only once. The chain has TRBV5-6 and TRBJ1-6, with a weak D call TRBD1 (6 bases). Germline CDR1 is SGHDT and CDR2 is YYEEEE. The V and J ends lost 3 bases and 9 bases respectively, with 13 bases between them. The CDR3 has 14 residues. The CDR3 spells CASSSRGAASPLHF. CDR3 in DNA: TGTGCCAGCAGCTCCCGGGGGGCAGCTTCACCCCTCCACTTT.

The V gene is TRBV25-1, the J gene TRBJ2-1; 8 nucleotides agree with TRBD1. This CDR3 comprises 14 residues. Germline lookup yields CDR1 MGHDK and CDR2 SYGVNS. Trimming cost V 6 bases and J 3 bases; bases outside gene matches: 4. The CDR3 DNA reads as TGTGCCAGCAGCGGCGGACAGGGCTACAATGAGCAGTTCTTC. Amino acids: CASSGGQGYNEQFF.

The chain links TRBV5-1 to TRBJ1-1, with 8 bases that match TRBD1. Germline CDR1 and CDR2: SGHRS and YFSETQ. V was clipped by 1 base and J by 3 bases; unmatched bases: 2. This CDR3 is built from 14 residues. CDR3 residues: CASSLTGGDTEAFF. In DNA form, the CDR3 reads TGCGCCAGCAGCTTGACAGGGGGAGACACTGAAGCTTTCTTT.

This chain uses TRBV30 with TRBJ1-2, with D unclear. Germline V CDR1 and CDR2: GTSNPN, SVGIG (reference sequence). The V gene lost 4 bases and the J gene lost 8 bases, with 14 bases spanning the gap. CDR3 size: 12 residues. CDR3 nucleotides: TGTGCCTGGAACCACGGAGGATCGGGCTACACCTTC. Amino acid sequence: CAWNHGGSGYTF.

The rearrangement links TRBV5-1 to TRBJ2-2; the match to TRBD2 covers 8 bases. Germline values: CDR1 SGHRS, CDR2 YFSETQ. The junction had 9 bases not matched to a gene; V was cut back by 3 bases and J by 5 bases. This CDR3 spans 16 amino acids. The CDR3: CASSWTPGLETGELFF. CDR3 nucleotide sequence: TGCGCCAGCAGCTGGACGCCGGGACTAGAAACCGGGGAGCTGTTTTTT.

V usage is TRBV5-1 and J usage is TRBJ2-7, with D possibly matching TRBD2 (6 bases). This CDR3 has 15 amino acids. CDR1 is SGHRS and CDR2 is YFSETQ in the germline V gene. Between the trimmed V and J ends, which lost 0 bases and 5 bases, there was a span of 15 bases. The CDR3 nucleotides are TGCGCCAGCAGCTTGGATCGGGGAGGAATGAACGAGCAGTACTTC. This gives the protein CASSLDRGGMNEQYF.

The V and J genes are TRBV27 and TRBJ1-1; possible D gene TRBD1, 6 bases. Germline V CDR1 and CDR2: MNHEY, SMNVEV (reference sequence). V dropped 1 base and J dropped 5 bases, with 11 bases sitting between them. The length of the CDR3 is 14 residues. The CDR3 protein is CASSLWGAETEAFF. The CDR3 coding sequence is TGTGCCAGCAGTTTATGGGGGGCCGAGACTGAAGCTTTCTTT.

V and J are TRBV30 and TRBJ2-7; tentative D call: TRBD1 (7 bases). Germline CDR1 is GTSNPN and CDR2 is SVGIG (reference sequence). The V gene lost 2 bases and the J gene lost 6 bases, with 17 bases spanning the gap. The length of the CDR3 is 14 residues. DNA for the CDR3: TGTGCCTGGAGTCCCAGGGGGACCGGGAGCGAGCAGTACTTC. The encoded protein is CAWSPRGTGSEQYF.

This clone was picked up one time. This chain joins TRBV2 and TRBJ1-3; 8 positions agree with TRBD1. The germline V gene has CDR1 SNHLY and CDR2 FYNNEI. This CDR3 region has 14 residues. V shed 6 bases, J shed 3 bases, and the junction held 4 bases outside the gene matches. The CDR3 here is CASSGQGFGNTIYF. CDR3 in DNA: TGTGCCAGCAGCGGACAGGGCTTTGGAAACACCATATATTTT.

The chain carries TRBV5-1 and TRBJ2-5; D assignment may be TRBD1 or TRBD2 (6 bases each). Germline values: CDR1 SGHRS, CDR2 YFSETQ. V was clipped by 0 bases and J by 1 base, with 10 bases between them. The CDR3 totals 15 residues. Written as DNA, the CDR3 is TGCGCCAGCAGCTTGGGAGGGGGGCTCCAAGAGACCCAGTACTTC. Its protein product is CASSLGGGLQETQYF.

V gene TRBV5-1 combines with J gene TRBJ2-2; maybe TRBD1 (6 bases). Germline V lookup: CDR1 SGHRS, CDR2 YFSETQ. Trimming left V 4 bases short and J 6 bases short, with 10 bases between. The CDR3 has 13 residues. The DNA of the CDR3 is TGCGCCAGCAGCGCCGGACAGTCCGGGGAGCTGTTTTTT. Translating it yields CASSAGQSGELFF.